This T cell receptor (beta chain) is from a study of T cell responses to AZD1222 COVID-19 vaccine listed by TCRdb under 2021. A note on the overall study: AZD1222 recipients with second doses at about 4 weeks or about 12 weeks were pooled, because spike-specific TCR depth and breadth did not differ between schedules. Trial participants were enrolled into age subgroups of 18-55, 56-69 and 70-plus years, which contained about 150, 28 and 57 TCR-sequenced participants, respectively. A total of about 230 trial participants underwent TCR sequencing, of whom about 210 received two doses of AZD1222 and approximately 25 received two doses of the MenACWY control vaccine. General findings and caveats noted by the study authors: The whole spike protein was spanned by vaccine-associated CD4 TCRs, and dominant responses were seen in regions 160-218 and 743-854. In the small 56-69-year group, the increase in depth fell short of significance, most likely because of low power. No day 14 peak-response samples were available, so repertoires were characterized only after the peak T cell response. After two AZD1222 doses, both the breadth and the depth of spike-specific TCRs were significantly higher than at day 0 and than in MenACWY recipients. Participants were mostly white British, with more females than males. The authors suggested clonal diversity may have been underestimated. Only a handful of AZD1222 recipients were SARS-CoV-2 seropositive at baseline, limiting conclusions about previously exposed vaccinees. Reportedly, close to half of the unique spike-specific TCRs recognized epitopes lying outside the regions that are mutated in the B.1.351 and B.1.1.7 variants.

The sample's time point label, in plain terms: baseline before first vaccination. Vaccinee samples were obtained from the UK trials COV001 and COV002, which included a single-blind randomized controlled phase 2/3 trial of AZD1222 (ChAdOx1 nCoV-19) in healthy adults. For TCRbeta chain sequencing, PBMC samples were collected from trial participants at day 0 and at day 28 after the second dose. In the case of this clone: This clone's antigen is unknown. Base quality data are lacking; no much larger clone is found one base away.

The germline V gene (reference sequence) specifies LNHDA as CDR1 and SQIVND as CDR2. Trimming removed 3 bases from V and 2 bases from J, leaving 10 bases between the germline ends. The CDR3 sequence holds 14 residues, the cysteine and phenylalanine included. Only the CDR3 DNA is retained, 42 bases long and in frame from the first base. The CDR3 regions of human TCRbeta chains were subjected to immunosequencing. The original methods were these. Repertoire TCRs were matched against a reference library of SARS-CoV-2-specific TCRs generated with the MIRA antigen-specificity platform. Breadth meant the fraction of unique TCRs that were SARS-CoV-2-associated, whereas depth meant the fraction of total T cells that were SARS-CoV-2-associated. Each spike-specific TCR was assigned to its reactive spike region and to a CD4 or CD8 class using the MIRA data. Log10-transformed breadth and depth values were compared by one-way ANOVA with Sidak's multiple comparisons tests. Drawn from immuneACCESS, this table holds only the in-frame rearrangements with V and J called that TCRdb kept. Clones are partly lost; checked studies trace under half to an unresolved V gene and leave the rest unexplained. V and J calls plus clone size are reproduced from that table; the DNA served to infer D and trimming. The sample table contains about 130,000 clones; only one count was recorded for about 90% of them. The ten largest clones add up to 1.5% to 2% of the sample.

Here the chain combines TRBV19 and TRBJ1-2, with the D gene not clear enough to name. The sample here was peripheral blood, taken on day 0 of AZD1222 vaccination. The TCR comes from an adult in good health. The DNA reads TGTGCCAGTAGTATTGCCAGCGACAACTATGGCTACACCTTC. Translated, this gives CASSIASDNYGYTF.